Below, one T cell receptor (beta chain) is given with its context. This record comes from a study of blood T cell repertoires in COVID-19. Overall study context: Both acute and convalescent COVID-19 samples were obtained from the United States, Italy and Spain. T cells, B-cell-depleted T cells, or PBMCs provided the cDNA or gDNA that served as material.

Losses at the gene ends were 2 bases for V and 8 bases for J; bases not matched to a gene: 3. The CDR3 covers 14 residues. From germline, CDR1 is MNHEY and CDR2 SVGAGI. Original processing methods: Amplification of reference gene primers provided the estimated nucleated cell counts. Sequencing used immunoSEQ multiplex PCR; TCRdb keeps in-frame clones, though not all of them. V, J and clone size reflect that table, while D and trimming were determined from the DNA. This sample has some 180,000 clones; approximately 85% occur once, and the top ten carry roughly 8.2%. The receptor was derived from a woman in her fifties or sixties with acute or convalescent COVID-19. The chain combines TRBV6-5 with TRBJ1-6; 7 nucleotides align to TRBD1. Sequencing was performed on peripheral blood. CDR3 bases: TGTGCCAGCAGTTACAGGGGGCTAGATTCACCCCTCCACTTT. Residues: CASSYRGLDSPLHF.